This T cell receptor (beta chain) derives from a study of blood T cells in healthy people across ages. CDR1 is LGHNA, CDR2 YSLEER, per germline. The CDR3 is made up of 18 amino acids. V lost 0 bases to trimming and J lost 1 base, with 16 bases between them. Next came a second PCR, run for about 6 to 12 cycles, which used a sample-barcoded 5' primer along with a J-beta primer mix. A 12-random-nucleotide template-switch adaptor tagged each cDNA molecule. TCRdb itself ran the 5' RACE reads through MiXCR, one entry per CDR3 protein. This sample has roughly 550,000 distinct CDR3 sequences, with less than 25% found just once. Study conclusions and caveats: Total diversity from one million sequenced T cells was likely underestimated.

In its sample, this clonotype was seen a few times. What it binds is not known. Separately, the same data were catalogued under a study of T cells of mothers and their children.

Sequencing was performed on blood. This receptor was taken from a boy between 10 and 17 years old in good health. This chain joins TRBV4-3 and TRBJ2-1; TRBD2 might be the D (6 bases). Here the CDR3 DNA reads TGCGCCAGCAGCCAAGATCTGGGTGGGGGGACTTCCTACAATGAGCAGTTCTTC. This sequence encodes CASSQDLGGGTSYNEQFF.